Below, 10 T cell receptor beta chains from the same sample are listed, as sequenced in a study of cytomegalovirus exposure and HLA in healthy donors. It was with 60 Vbeta and 13 Jbeta primers that the PCR ran. This table comes from immunoSEQ multiplex PCR, and its TCRdb copy is limited to in-frame clones, with some not included. This sample carries 50,000 to 70,000 clones, with 3.5% to 4% going to the ten biggest clones. The material sequenced was PBMCs. These receptor sequences come from a woman under 30 in good health and CMV-seronegative.

This chain uses TRBV4-1 with TRBJ2-2; 10 nucleotides align to TRBD2. The CDR3 loop spans 16 amino acids. The V segment lost 2 bases and the J segment 3 bases; nucleotides outside the gene matches: 3. Germline assignment: CDR1 MGHRA and CDR2 YSYEKL. CDR3: CASSQQSGRDTGELFF. CDR3 sequence (DNA): TGCGCCAGCAGCCAACAAAGCGGGAGGGACACCGGGGAGCTGTTTTTT.

The J gene is TRBJ2-5, the V gene TRBV4-1, with unresolved D. Germline V gives CDR1 MGHRA, CDR2 YSYEKL. This CDR3 spans 12 amino acids. With 1 base removed from V and 4 bases from J, the gap between germline ends came to 4 bases. Here the CDR3 DNA reads TGCGCCAGCAGCCAAGCAGGAGAGACCCAGTACTTC. Amino acids: CASSQAGETQYF.

The gene calls are TRBV18 and TRBJ1-1; 7 nucleotides align to TRBD1. J gave up 9 bases and V 5 bases, and 6 bases lay outside the gene matches. This CDR3 is 12 amino acids long. In germline, CDR1 is KGHSH, CDR2 LQKENI. The CDR3 spells CASSTSGQKAFF. CDR3 bases: TGTGCCAGCTCAACCTCGGGACAGAAAGCTTTCTTT.

V and J are TRBV2 and TRBJ1-2; weak D call: TRBD1 (5 bases). The germline V and J ends were trimmed by 4 bases and 7 bases, with 10 bases remaining between them. The CDR3 has 12 residues. Germline CDR1 and CDR2: SNHLY and FYNNEI. The CDR3 DNA reads as TGTGCCAGCAGTGTCAGGGTTAGTGGCTACACCTTC. This encodes CASSVRVSGYTF.

V usage is TRBV2 and J usage is TRBJ2-1, with TRBD2 matching over 12 bases. From germline, CDR1 is SNHLY and CDR2 FYNNEI. The CDR3 sequence is 17 residues long. The V and J ends lost 2 bases and 6 bases, in that order; junction bases with no gene match: 8. The CDR3 DNA sequence: TGTGCCAGCAGTGAATCCCTTTCTAGCGGGAGGGGCAATGAGCAGTTCTTC. Translated, it gives CASSESLSSGRGNEQFF.

V is TRBV11-3 and J is TRBJ2-5; D perhaps matches TRBD2 (6 bases). V was trimmed by 1 base and J by 5 bases, leaving 8 bases between them. The CDR3 covers 13 residues. CDR1 is SGHNT, CDR2 YENEEA, per germline. This CDR3 is CASSLAGVETQYF. The CDR3, as DNA: TGTGCCAGCAGCTTAGCGGGGGTGGAGACCCAGTACTTC. Drawing the rest from reference TRBV11-3 and TRBJ2-5, the complete variable domain is EAGVVQSPRYKIIEKKQPVAFWCNPISGHNTLYWYLQNLGQGPELLIRYENEEAVDDSQLPKDRFSAERLKGVDSTLKIQPAELGDSAVYLCASSLAGVETQYFGPGTRLLVL.

The chain recombines TRBV9 with TRBJ2-1; D is undetermined. The CDR3 spans 13 residues. Trimming cost V 4 bases and J 2 bases, with 7 bases left between them. The V gene's germline CDR1 is SGDLS and CDR2 YYNGEE. For the CDR3, the DNA is TGTGCCAGCAGCCCACAGCCCTACAATGAGCAGTTCTTC. Protein product: CASSPQPYNEQFF.

This sequence joins TRBV7-8 and TRBJ2-7; 10 bases fit TRBD1. The CDR3 sequence is 15 residues long. Trimming removed 6 bases from V and 1 base from J; junction bases left unmatched: 6. In germline, CDR1 is SGHVS, CDR2 FQNEAQ. CDR3: CASSSGQGFSYEQYF. The CDR3 region has the DNA TGTGCCAGCAGTTCGGGACAGGGGTTTTCCTACGAGCAGTACTTC.

V usage is TRBV25-1 and J usage is TRBJ2-3; a possible D gene is TRBD1 (5 bases). Germline-derived CDR1 and CDR2 are MGHDK and SYGVNS. The CDR3 extends over 17 amino acids. The V and J ends lost 4 bases and 0 bases respectively, with 17 bases between them. The CDR3 sequence: CASSVLGPGPSTDTQYF. Written as DNA, the CDR3 is TGTGCCAGCAGTGTTTTGGGGCCAGGACCTAGCACAGATACGCAGTATTTT.

The chain recombines TRBV18 with TRBJ2-1; 8 nucleotides align to TRBD1. The CDR3 sequence is 14 residues long. V gave up 3 bases and J gave up 6 bases; unmatched junction bases: 4. The V gene's germline CDR1 is KGHSH and CDR2 LQKENI. This chain's CDR3 is CASSPAGQVNEQFF. The CDR3 bases are TGTGCCAGCTCACCCGCGGGACAGGTCAATGAGCAGTTCTTC.